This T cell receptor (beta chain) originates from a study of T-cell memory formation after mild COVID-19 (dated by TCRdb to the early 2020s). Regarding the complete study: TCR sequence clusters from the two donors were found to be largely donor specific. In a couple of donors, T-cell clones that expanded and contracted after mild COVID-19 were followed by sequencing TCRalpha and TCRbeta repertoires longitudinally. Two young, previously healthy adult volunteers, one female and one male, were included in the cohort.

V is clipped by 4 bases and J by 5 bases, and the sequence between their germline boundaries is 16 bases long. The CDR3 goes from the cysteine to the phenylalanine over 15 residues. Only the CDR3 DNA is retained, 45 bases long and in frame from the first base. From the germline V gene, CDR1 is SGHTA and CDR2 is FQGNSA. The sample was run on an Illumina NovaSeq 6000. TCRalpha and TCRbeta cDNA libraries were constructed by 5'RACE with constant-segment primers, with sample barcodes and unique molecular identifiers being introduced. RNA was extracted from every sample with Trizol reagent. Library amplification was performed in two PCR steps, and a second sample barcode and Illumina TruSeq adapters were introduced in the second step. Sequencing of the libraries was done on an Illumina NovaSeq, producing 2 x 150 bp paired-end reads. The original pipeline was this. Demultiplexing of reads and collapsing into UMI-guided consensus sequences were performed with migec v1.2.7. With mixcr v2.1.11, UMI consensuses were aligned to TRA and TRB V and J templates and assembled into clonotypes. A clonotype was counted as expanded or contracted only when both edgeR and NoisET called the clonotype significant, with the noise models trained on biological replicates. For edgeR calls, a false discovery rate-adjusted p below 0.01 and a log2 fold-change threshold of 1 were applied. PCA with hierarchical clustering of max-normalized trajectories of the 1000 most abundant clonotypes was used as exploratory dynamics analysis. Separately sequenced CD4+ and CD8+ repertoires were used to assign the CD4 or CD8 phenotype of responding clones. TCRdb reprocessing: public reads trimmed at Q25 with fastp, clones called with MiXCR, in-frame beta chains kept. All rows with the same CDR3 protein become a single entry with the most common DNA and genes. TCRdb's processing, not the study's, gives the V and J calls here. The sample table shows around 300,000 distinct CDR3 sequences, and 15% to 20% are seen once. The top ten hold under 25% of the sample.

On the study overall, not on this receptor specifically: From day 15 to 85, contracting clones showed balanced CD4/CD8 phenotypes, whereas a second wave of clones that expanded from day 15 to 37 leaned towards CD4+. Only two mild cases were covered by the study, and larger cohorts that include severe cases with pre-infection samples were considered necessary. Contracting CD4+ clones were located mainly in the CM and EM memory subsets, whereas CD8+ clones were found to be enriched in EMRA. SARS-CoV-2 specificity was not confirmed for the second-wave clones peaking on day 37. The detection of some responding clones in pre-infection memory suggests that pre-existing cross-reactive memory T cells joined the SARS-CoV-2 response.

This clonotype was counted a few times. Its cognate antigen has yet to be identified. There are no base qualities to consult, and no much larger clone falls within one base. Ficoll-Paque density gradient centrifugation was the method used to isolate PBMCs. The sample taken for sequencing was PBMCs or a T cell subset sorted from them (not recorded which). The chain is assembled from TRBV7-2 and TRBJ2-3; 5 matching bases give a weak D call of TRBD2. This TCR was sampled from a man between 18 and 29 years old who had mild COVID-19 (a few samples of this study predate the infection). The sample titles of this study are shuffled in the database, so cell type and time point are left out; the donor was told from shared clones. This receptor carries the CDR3 CASSSTRASGDTQYF. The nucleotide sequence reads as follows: TGTGCCAGCAGCTCCACCCGAGCCAGCGGAGATACGCAGTATTTT.